Ten or more counts support the clone carrying this T cell receptor (beta chain). Its specificity is unknown. The length of the CDR3 is 16 residues. The germline CDR1 and CDR2 sequences are DFQATT and SNEGSKA (reference sequence). V gave up 5 bases and J gave up 0 bases, with 17 bases separating them. TCRdb fed the 5' RACE reads into MiXCR, producing one record per CDR3 protein. The repertoire holds about 270,000 distinct CDR3 sequences, with 15% to 20% as singletons. The data belong to a study of T-cell memory formation after mild COVID-19. Study-level information: TCR clusters largely stayed donor specific.

Findings and caveats of the study: Contracting CD4+ clones sat mainly in CM and EM; CD8+ in EMRA. Detection of some responders pre-infection suggested pre-existing cross-reactive memory T cells participated. Later expanders leaned toward CD4+, whereas clones contracting from day 15 to 85 were balanced CD4/CD8.

Sequenced material: PBMCs or a T cell subset sorted from them (not recorded which). The TCR originated in a man between 18 and 29 years old who had mild COVID-19 (a few samples of this study predate the infection). Cell type and time point are not known. The genes are TRBV20-1 and TRBJ2-1; D is perhaps TRBD2 (6 bases). The CDR3 loop reads CSALDSGLPSYNEQFF. CDR3 in DNA: TGCAGTGCTTTAGATTCGGGACTCCCCTCCTACAATGAGCAGTTCTTC.